The present T cell receptor (beta chain) was sequenced within a study of human T cells and chemical hapten exposure. This clonotype has a count of ten or more. TCRdb reprocessed the RACE reads via MiXCR and lists one record per CDR3 protein. This table has about 120,000 distinct CDR3 sequences, roughly 15% appearing once. The CDR3 contains 15 residues. V was clipped by 1 base and J by 7 bases, with 11 bases between them. Germline CDR1 and CDR2: LGHDT and YNNKEL (reference sequence). Indicated time point: patch test 1, 2 weeks after DPC sensitization. Treatment indicated: therapeutic diphenylcyclopropenone sensitization with weekly scalp DPC.

This TCR came from a young man with alopecia areata. Some clones in this sample may be carry-over from other donors' samples. The V call is TRBV3-1, the J call TRBJ1-6; perhaps TRBD1 as D (6 bases). Material: whole blood, obtained in connection with sensitization to the hapten diphenylcyclopropenone (DPC). The DNA of the CDR3 is TGTGCCAGCAGCCAAGTGGGGGGGCTAAATTCACCCCTCCACTTT. As protein: CASSQVGGLNSPLHF.